This T cell receptor beta chain was obtained from a study of blood T cell repertoires in COVID-19. Overall study: T cells, B-cell-depleted T cells, or PBMCs supplied cDNA or gDNA.

Trimming left V 2 bases short and J 4 bases short, with 12 bases between. CDR3 length: 16 residues. CDR1 LNHDA and CDR2 SQIVND come from the germline V gene (reference sequence). Clones were read by immunoSEQ multiplex PCR, and TCRdb kept only the in-frame ones, dropping some. Altogether 100,000 or so clones are present, approximately 88% being singletons, with the ten largest covering roughly 0.51%. The receptor comes from a man between 60 and 70 years old with acute or convalescent COVID-19. The sequencing input was peripheral blood. The V and J genes are TRBV19 and TRBJ1-6; D is unclear. CDR3 sequence reads: CASSISIDLYNSPLHF. The CDR3 bases are TGTGCCAGTAGTATATCTATTGACTTATATAATTCACCCCTCCACTTT.